This T cell receptor (beta chain) was sequenced in a study of T cell responses to AZD1222 COVID-19 vaccine. This CDR3 has 14 residues. The V end was cut by 4 bases, the J end by 4 bases, with 14 bases between. Germline V gene lookup returns CDR1 SGDLS and CDR2 YYNGEE. Turning to this clone: Antigen specificity is unknown.

Clones were read by immunoSEQ multiplex PCR, and TCRdb kept only the in-frame ones, dropping some. The repertoire includes 130,000 or so clones, about 89% of them detected once, and roughly 10% sits in the top ten. Whole-study findings and limits: With two AZD1222 doses given, Spike-specific TCR breadth and depth both rose. Just five or six AZD1222 recipients tested seropositive at baseline. The sample set comprised mostly white British donors with more females, and clonal diversity was possibly underestimated. Vaccine-related CD4 TCRs covered spike, predominating at 160-218 and 743-854.

This clonotype was obtained from an adult in good health. The sequences come from peripheral blood, collected on day 0 of MenACWY control vaccination. The chain couples TRBV9 to TRBJ1-1; D not resolved. The CDR3: CASSMSGGVTEAFF. Written as DNA, the CDR3 is TGTGCCAGCAGCATGAGTGGCGGTGTCACTGAAGCTTTCTTT. Full variable domain (missing parts from reference TRBV9 and TRBJ1-1): DSGVTQTPKHLITATGQRVTLRCSPRSGDLSVYWYQQSLDQGLQFLIQYYNGEERAKGNILERFSAQQFPDLHSELNLSSLELGDSALYFCASSMSGGVTEAFFGQGTRLTVV.